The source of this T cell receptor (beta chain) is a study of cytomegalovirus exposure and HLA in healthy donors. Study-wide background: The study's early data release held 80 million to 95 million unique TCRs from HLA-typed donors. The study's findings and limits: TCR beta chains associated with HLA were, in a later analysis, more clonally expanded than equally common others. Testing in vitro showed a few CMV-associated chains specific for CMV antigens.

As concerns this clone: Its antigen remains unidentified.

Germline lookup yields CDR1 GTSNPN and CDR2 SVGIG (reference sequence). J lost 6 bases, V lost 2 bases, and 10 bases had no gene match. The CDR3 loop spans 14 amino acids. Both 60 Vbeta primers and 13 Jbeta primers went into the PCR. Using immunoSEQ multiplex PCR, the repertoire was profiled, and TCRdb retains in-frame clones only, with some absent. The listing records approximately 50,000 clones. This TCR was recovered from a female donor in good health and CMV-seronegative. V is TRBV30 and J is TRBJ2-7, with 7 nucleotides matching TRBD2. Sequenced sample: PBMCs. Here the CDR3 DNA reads TGTGCCTGGAGTCCCGACCCGGGGAGGGCCGAGCAGTACTTC. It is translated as CAWSPDPGRAEQYF. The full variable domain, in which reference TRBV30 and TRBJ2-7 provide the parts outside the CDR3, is SQTIHQWPATLVQPVGSPLSLECTVEGTSNPNLYWYRQAAGRGLQLLFYSVGIGQISSEVPQNLSASRPQDRQFILSSKKLLLSDSGFYLCAWSPDPGRAEQYFGPGTRLTVT.